This T cell receptor (beta chain) was recorded in a study of T cells in Graves' hyperthyroidism and ophthalmopathy. The source material, RNA transcripts, was used to amplify TCR beta CDR3 regions. Using the HTBI primer set, a first-round RT-PCR was run on the TCR CDR3. TCRdb itself ran the multiplex PCR reads through MiXCR, one entry per CDR3 protein. The repertoire holds some 770,000 distinct CDR3 sequences, approximately 16% seen once, with over 7.5% in the top ten. The CDR3 spans 13 residues. The V gene's germline CDR1 is SGHTA and CDR2 FQGTGA. The junction had 9 bases not matched to a gene; V was cut back by 8 bases and J by 8 bases.

The V call is TRBV7-3, the J call TRBJ2-1, with 7 bases lining up with TRBD2. The sequenced sample consisted of blood. This receptor was obtained from a man aged 18 to 29 with Graves' hyperthyroidism. CDR3 DNA sequence: TGTGCCAGCGGCCCGGCGAGCGGGGATGAGCAGTTCTTC. Encoded protein: CASGPASGDEQFF.